Listed below are T cell receptor beta chains from one sample, sequenced in a study of T cells in localized non-small cell lung cancer. Clones were sequenced by immunoSEQ multiplex PCR, and TCRdb holds only the in-frame ones, with some missing. The profile shows about 41,000 clones, around nine tenths of them singletons. Sequencing used peripheral blood, obtained before any cancer treatment. Receptors originate from an older female donor with stage I squamous cell lung carcinoma. Both conserved end residues are part of each CDR3. D genes are given only for firm matches. Rows give clone size only sometimes, using once, few, many, or a class for an expanded clone.

TRBD1,TRBV4-1,TRBJ2-7,-,CASSQGGTASYEQYF,TGCGCCAGCAGCCAAGGAGGGACAGCCTCCTACGAGCAGTACTTC
TRBD2,TRBV19,TRBJ2-2,-,CASTLAGGRSGELFF,TGTGCCAGTACCTTAGCGGGAGGGCGGTCCGGGGAGCTGTTTTTT
TRBD2,TRBV9,TRBJ2-7,-,CASSGGTSGTYEQYF,TGTGCCAGCAGCGGAGGGACTAGCGGTACCTACGAGCAGTACTTC
-,TRBV30,TRBJ2-5,-,CALGGRETQYF,TGTGCCTTAGGGGGGAGAGAGACCCAGTACTTC
-,TRBV7-9,TRBJ1-1,-,CASSPRENTEAFF,TGTGCCAGCAGCCCCAGGGAGAACACTGAAGCTTTCTTT
-,TRBV15,TRBJ1-4,-,CATSRARQTPEKLFF,TGTGCCACCAGCAGAGCCAGGCAGACTCCTGAAAAACTGTTTTTT
-,TRBV19,TRBJ1-4,once,CASSPTAGASNEKLFF,TGTGCCAGTAGTCCAACAGCGGGGGCCTCTAATGAAAAACTGTTTTTT
TRBD2,TRBV9,TRBJ2-1,-,CASSVELAGGGNEQFF,TGTGCCAGCAGCGTAGAACTAGCGGGCGGAGGCAATGAGCAGTTCTTC
-,TRBV14,TRBJ2-1,-,CASSPIAEGVNKQFF,TGTGCCAGCAGCCCCATAGCGGAGGGAGTTAATAAGCAGTTCTTC
-,TRBV7-2,TRBJ1-1,-,CASSPQGRRTEAFF,TGTGCCAGCAGCCCACAGGGCAGGCGCACTGAAGCTTTCTTT
TRBD1,TRBV7-3,TRBJ1-2,-,CASSGNPGTGRGYTF,TGTGCCAGCAGCGGAAATCCCGGGACAGGGAGAGGCTACACCTTC
-,TRBV7-3,TRBJ2-3,once,CASSLTGSGADTQYF,TGTGCCAGCAGCTTAACCGGGAGTGGGGCAGATACGCAGTATTTT
-,TRBV10-3,TRBJ1-5,few,CAISESGRRGSNQPQHF,TGTGCCATCAGTGAGTCGGGGAGAAGGGGTAGCAATCAGCCCCAGCATTTT
-,TRBV6-5,TRBJ2-2,-,CASSRGETGELFF,TGTGCCAGCAGTCGGGGCGAAACCGGGGAGCTGTTTTTT
-,TRBV10-1,TRBJ1-3,-,CASSDYRTDSGNTIYF,TGCGCCAGCAGTGACTACCGAACCGACTCTGGAAACACCATATATTTT
-,TRBV2,TRBJ2-3,-,CASSETGDTQYF,TGTGCCAGCAGCGAGACAGGAGATACGCAGTATTTT
-,TRBV6-5,TRBJ1-2,-,CASSSQRGDGYTF,TGTGCCAGCAGTTCGCAGAGGGGGGATGGCTACACCTTC
-,TRBV4-1,TRBJ2-5,few,CASSQGSAGETQYF,TGCGCCAGCAGCCAAGGGAGCGCGGGGGAGACCCAGTACTTC
TRBD2,TRBV7-9,TRBJ2-1,-,CASSGTSGYNEQFF,TGTGCCAGCTCCGGGACTAGCGGGTACAATGAGCAGTTCTTC
-,TRBV18,TRBJ1-1,few,CASSPLQGQNTEAFF,TGTGCCAGCTCACCCTTACAGGGACAGAACACTGAAGCTTTCTTT
-,TRBV7-3,TRBJ2-7,once,CASSLGGDNYEQYF,TGTGCCAGCAGCTTAGGGGGGGACAACTACGAGCAGTACTTC
TRBD1,TRBV27,TRBJ1-1,-,CASSLSRTGETEAFF,TGTGCCAGCAGTTTATCGAGGACAGGGGAGACTGAAGCTTTCTTT
TRBD2,TRBV7-2,TRBJ2-1,-,CASSFRLAGSYNEQFF,TGTGCCAGCAGCTTCCGACTAGCGGGGAGTTACAATGAGCAGTTCTTC
-,TRBV7-2,TRBJ2-2,-,CASSISGTGELFF,TGTGCCAGCAGCATTAGCGGCACCGGGGAGCTGTTTTTT
TRBD2,TRBV7-7,TRBJ2-5,-,CAIGLAGGPETQYF,TGTGCTATCGGACTAGCGGGAGGGCCGGAGACCCAGTACTTC
-,TRBV6-1,TRBJ2-7,-,CASSSLPSGSYEQYF,TGTGCCAGCAGTTCTCTCCCCAGCGGGTCATACGAGCAGTACTTC
TRBD1,TRBV7-3,TRBJ2-1,-,CASSSGGGYYNEQFF,TGTGCCAGCAGCTCAGGGGGCGGATATTACAATGAGCAGTTCTTC
-,TRBV6-1,TRBJ2-4,-,CASSGFENIQYF,TGTGCCAGCAGTGGGTTTGAAAACATTCAGTACTTC
-,TRBV27,TRBJ2-1,-,CASSFRGGGNEQFF,TGTGCCAGCAGTTTCCGCGGAGGCGGGAATGAGCAGTTCTTC
-,TRBV7-7,TRBJ2-2,-,CASSLSAGELFF,TGTGCTAGCAGCTTATCGGCCGGGGAGCTGTTTTTT
-,TRBV9,TRBJ2-2,-,CASSVLSSSSVGELFF,TGTGCCAGCAGCGTACTTTCGAGCAGTTCTGTCGGGGAGCTGTTTTTT
-,TRBV27,TRBJ1-5,-,CASRPRDGGNQPQHF,TGTGCCAGCAGGCCTAGGGACGGTGGCAATCAGCCCCAGCATTTT
TRBD2,TRBV5-1,TRBJ2-2,-,CASSWGLAGATRGTGELFF,TGCGCCAGCAGCTGGGGACTAGCGGGAGCCACTAGAGGCACCGGGGAGCTGTTTTTT
-,TRBV19,TRBJ1-3,once,CASNAGGVGNTIYF,TGTGCCAGTAACGCGGGGGGCGTTGGAAACACCATATATTTT
-,TRBV5-1,TRBJ2-1,once,CASSLDPSLNEQFF,TGCGCCAGCAGCTTGGACCCTAGCCTCAATGAGCAGTTCTTC
TRBD1,TRBV5-6,TRBJ2-1,-,CASSTRDRWSEKQFF,TGTGCCAGCAGCACCCGGGACAGGTGGTCCGAGAAGCAGTTCTTC
-,TRBV19,TRBJ2-7,-,CASSSARRTYEQYF,TGTGCCAGTAGTTCGGCAAGAAGAACCTACGAGCAGTACTTC
TRBD2,TRBV18,TRBJ2-3,-,CASSPRGGSVDTQYF,TGTGCCAGCTCACCACGGGGCGGGAGTGTAGATACGCAGTATTTT
-,TRBV19,TRBJ1-5,-,CASSPDEGMGQPQHF,TGTGCCAGTAGTCCAGATGAGGGAATGGGTCAGCCCCAGCATTTT
-,TRBV5-4,TRBJ1-4,-,CASSSDGNNEKLFF,TGTGCCAGCAGCTCGGACGGCAATAATGAAAAACTGTTTTTT
TRBD1,TRBV5-1,TRBJ2-1,-,CASSLGGTGTNEQFF,TGCGCCAGCAGCTTGGGGGGGACAGGTACGAATGAGCAGTTCTTC
-,TRBV30,TRBJ2-5,-,CAWSVKGGRETQYF,TGTGCCTGGAGTGTTAAGGGGGGACGAGAGACCCAGTACTTC
-,TRBV5-1,TRBJ2-1,-,CASSPGIYNEQFF,TGCGCCAGCAGCCCAGGAATCTACAATGAGCAGTTCTTC
-,TRBV4-3,TRBJ1-4,-,CASSGGTNEKLFF,TGCGCCAGCAGCGGGGGGACTAATGAAAAACTGTTTTTT
TRBD1,TRBV10-2,TRBJ1-5,-,CASSKTGGNQPQHF,TGCGCCAGCAGTAAGACAGGGGGCAATCAGCCCCAGCATTTT
TRBD2,TRBV7-2,TRBJ2-1,-,CASSLWGETSGVNEQFF,TGTGCCAGCAGCTTATGGGGAGAGACTAGCGGGGTCAATGAGCAGTTCTTC
TRBD2,TRBV5-1,TRBJ2-7,-,CASSGTSGSPHEQYF,TGCGCCAGCAGCGGAACTAGCGGGAGTCCCCACGAGCAGTACTTC
-,TRBV27,TRBJ1-1,-,CASSSTASEAFF,TGTGCCAGCAGTTCGACAGCTTCTGAAGCTTTCTTT
TRBD2,TRBV5-6,TRBJ2-5,-,CASSYRLAGYQETQYF,TGTGCCAGCAGCTACCGACTAGCCGGGTACCAAGAGACCCAGTACTTC
TRBD2,TRBV10-2,TRBJ2-1,-,CASSVGGGPITNEQFF,TGCGCCAGCAGTGTGGGGGGAGGGCCAATAACTAATGAGCAGTTCTTC